This paragraph reports one T cell receptor beta chain. The antigen remains unidentified. Data came from immunoSEQ multiplex PCR; TCRdb stores just in-frame clones and leaves some out. The profile shows about 84,000 clones, around 94% of them singletons. The source of the sample is a study of OX40 agonist ivuxolimab in advanced cancers. Whole-study findings and limits: Partial responders at 0.1-3.0 mg/kg had among the lowest clonal expansion.

This CDR3 is built from 15 residues. CDR1 is SGDLS and CDR2 is YYNGEE in the germline V gene. Trimming took off 0 bases at V and 5 bases at J, with 14 bases between the two ends. This TCR was recovered from an adult with an advanced solid tumor such as melanoma, head and neck, liver or kidney cancer. The rearrangement links TRBV9 to TRBJ2-5; D remains unclear. The starting material was CD4+ or CD8+ T cells sorted from blood, obtained in a trial of the OX40 agonist ivuxolimab. The CDR3 protein is CASSVGVQRWETQYF. CDR3 DNA: TGTGCCAGCAGCGTAGGGGTGCAGCGTTGGGAGACCCAGTACTTC.